The 13 T cell receptor beta chains presented below share a single source sample, sequenced in a study of T cell responses to AZD1222 COVID-19 vaccine. Method: immunoSEQ multiplex PCR; TCRdb's copy keeps in-frame clones and lacks some. Of some 150,000 clones listed, 90% to 95% are singletons. The source was peripheral blood, collected on day 0 of AZD1222 vaccination. These receptors originate from an adult in good health.

This chain uses TRBV27 with TRBJ2-1, with D possibly being TRBD1 (6 bases). The CDR3 runs 15 residues. Trimming took 8 bases from V and 4 from J, leaving 18 bases between them. CDR1 MNHEY and CDR2 SMNVEV come from the germline V gene (reference sequence). CDR3 bases: TGTGCCAGCCGGCGGGTGGGGGCCCGGTACAATGAGCAGTTCTTC. It yields the protein CASRRVGARYNEQFF.

V gene TRBV10-3 combines with J gene TRBJ2-5; 14 nucleotides align to TRBD2. This CDR3 spans 13 amino acids. Trimming cost V 10 bases and J 4 bases; bases outside gene matches: 2. Per germline, CDR1 ENHRY and CDR2 SYGVKD. The chain's CDR3 is CATGLAGAETQYF. The DNA of the CDR3 is TGTGCCACGGGACTAGCGGGAGCAGAGACCCAGTACTTC.

The V call is TRBV12-5, the J call TRBJ1-4; 11 bases match TRBD1. The CDR3 loop spans 21 amino acids. The germline V gene has CDR1 LGHNT and CDR2 FRNRAP. V trimming: 0 bases; J trimming: 8 bases; junction bases outside the gene matches: 20. The CDR3: CASGLVPRTGGVVFVGEKLFF. CDR3 nucleotide sequence: TGTGCTAGTGGTTTGGTCCCGAGGACAGGGGGCGTAGTCTTCGTTGGCGAAAAACTGTTTTTT.

The V and J genes are TRBV24-1 and TRBJ2-3, with D uncertain. CDR3 length: 16 residues. Per the germline V gene, CDR1 is KGHDR and CDR2 is SFDVKD. The V end was cut by 3 bases, the J end by 2 bases, with 14 bases between. CDR3 residues: CATSDTGSLYTDTQYF. The CDR3 region has the DNA TGTGCCACCAGTGATACCGGGTCCCTATACACAGATACGCAGTATTTT.

The V and J genes are TRBV5-6 and TRBJ1-4; D is ambiguous. The CDR3 is 15 amino acids. The germline V gene has CDR1 SGHDT and CDR2 YYEEEE. The V gene lost 2 bases and the J gene lost 8 bases, with 16 bases spanning the gap. The CDR3 loop reads CASSFRALLEEKLFF. The CDR3 DNA sequence: TGTGCCAGCAGCTTCCGGGCGCTTCTTGAAGAAAAACTGTTTTTT.

V gene TRBV7-9 combines with J gene TRBJ1-6, with D possibly TRBD1 on 6 matching bases. Germline loops: CDR1 SEHNR, CDR2 FQNEAQ (reference sequence). V was shortened by 1 base and J by 7 bases, with 14 bases between the two germline ends. The CDR3 has 16 amino acids. The CDR3 DNA sequence: TGTGCCAGCAGCTTAGGTGAAGGGCAGGGGAATTCACCCCTCCACTTT. It codes for CASSLGEGQGNSPLHF.

The rearrangement uses TRBV5-4 and TRBJ2-7, with unresolved D. This CDR3 region has 13 residues. CDR1 is SGHNT, CDR2 YYREEE, per germline (reference sequence). V gave up 2 bases and J gave up 2 bases, with 8 bases separating them. The CDR3 nucleotides read TGTGCCAGCAGCTTTCCCGGAGCCTACGAGCAGTACTTC. Protein product: CASSFPGAYEQYF.

The chain employs TRBV10-3 and TRBJ2-3, with D possibly being TRBD2 (5 bases). Germline CDR1 and CDR2: ENHRY and SYGVKD. Trimming took 3 bases from V and 0 from J, leaving 16 bases between them. The CDR3 runs 17 residues. The CDR3, as DNA: TGTGCCATCAGTGACCCCCTCCGAGGACTGAGCACAGATACGCAGTATTTT. Its translation is CAISDPLRGLSTDTQYF.

This rearrangement joins TRBV6-6 to TRBJ1-3, with D unresolved. The CDR3 runs 14 residues. The V gene's germline CDR1 is MNHNY and CDR2 SVGAGI (reference sequence). V dropped 7 bases and J dropped 1 base, with 11 bases sitting between them. CDR3 sequence reads: CASTPVGSGNTIYF. The CDR3 coding sequence is TGTGCCAGCACCCCGGTCGGTTCTGGAAACACCATATATTTT.

This chain connects TRBV29-1 to TRBJ1-5; D remains unclear. V lost 6 bases, J lost 0 bases, and 12 bases lay in between. Germline loops: CDR1 SQVTM, CDR2 ANQGSEA. This CDR3 is 14 amino acids long. The CDR3 bases are TGCAGCGTCTCGGACGGGTATAGCAATCAGCCCCAGCATTTT. Its translation is CSVSDGYSNQPQHF.

The gene calls are TRBV19 and TRBJ1-5, with TRBD1 identical over 7 bases. The CDR3 has 15 residues. V trimming: 3 bases; J trimming: 3 bases; junction bases outside the gene matches: 5. From germline, CDR1 is LNHDA and CDR2 SQIVND (reference sequence). CDR3 DNA sequence: TGTGCCAGTAGTATGGGGACAGCCGACAATCAGCCCCAGCATTTT. Its translation: CASSMGTADNQPQHF. Complete variable domain (other parts from reference TRBV19 and TRBJ1-5): DGGITQSPKYLFRKEGQNVTLSCEQNLNHDAMYWYRQDPGQGLRLIYYSQIVNDFQKGDIAEGYSVSREKKESFPLTVTSAQKNPTAFYLCASSMGTADNQPQHFGDGTRLSIL.

The chain recombines TRBV7-8 with TRBJ1-1, with D unclear. V was trimmed by 5 bases and J by 7 bases, leaving 14 bases between them. CDR1 is SGHVS and CDR2 is FQNEAQ in the germline V gene. The CDR3 spans 13 residues. The CDR3 region is CASSLGRKFEAFF. The CDR3 DNA sequence: TGTGCCAGCAGCCTTGGACGGAAATTTGAAGCTTTCTTT.

The chain uses TRBV5-6 and TRBJ1-2, with 8 bases identical to TRBD1. The CDR3 consists of 13 residues. V gave up 7 bases and J gave up 8 bases; unmatched junction bases: 10. The germline gives CDR1 SGHDT, CDR2 YYEEEE. CDR3 in DNA: TGTGCCAGCGCCTTCGGACAGGGTGGGGGCTACACCTTC. Residues: CASAFGQGGGYTF.